The 26 T cell receptor beta chains presented below share a single source sample, sequenced in a study of response to subunit inactivated influenza vaccine. TCRdb passed the RT-PCR reads through MiXCR, listing each CDR3 protein once. The sample yields over 150,000 distinct CDR3 sequences, about 10% seen once. The input for sequencing was CD8+ T cells sorted from PBMCs, taken about 24 months after vaccination. Every receptor here comes from a man in his fifties or sixties who received an inactivated influenza vaccine.

There are a few counts of this clonotype. This chain links TRBV15 with TRBJ2-7, with TRBD2 matching over 12 bases. The ends lost 4 bases at V and 3 bases at J; junction bases unmatched: 7. Germline-derived CDR1 and CDR2 are LNHNV and YYDKDF (reference sequence). CDR3 length: 16 residues. The CDR3 DNA sequence: TGTGCCACCAGCATACGGACTAGCGGGATAAACTACGAGCAGTACTTC. This encodes CATSIRTSGINYEQYF. Variable domain in full (rest from reference TRBV15 and TRBJ2-7): DAMVIQNPRYQVTQFGKPVTLSCSQTLNHNVMYWYQQKSSQAPKLLFHYYDKDFNNEADTPDNFQSRRPNTSFCFLDIRSPGLGDTAMYLCATSIRTSGINYEQYFGPGTRLTVT.

This rearrangement joins TRBV7-8 to TRBJ1-5; D is unclear. The germline V gene has CDR1 SGHVS and CDR2 FQNEAQ. V was clipped by 1 base and J by 7 bases, with 14 bases between them. The CDR3 has 15 amino acids. Written as DNA, the CDR3 is TGTGCCAGCAGCTTAGATTGGATTGGGTCACAGCCCCAGCATTTT. Translation: CASSLDWIGSQPQHF. Complete variable domain (other parts from reference TRBV7-8 and TRBJ1-5): GAGVSQSPRYKVAKRGQDVALRCDPISGHVSLFWYQQALGQGPEFLTYFQNEAQLDKSGLPSDRFFAERPEGSVSTLKIQRTQQEDSAVYLCASSLDWIGSQPQHFGDGTRLSIL.

The table lists this clonotype with a few counts. The chain links TRBV25-1 to TRBJ2-7; TRBD1 matches 10 bases. V lost 4 bases and J lost 5; bases outside the gene matches: 5. CDR3 length equals 14 residues. In germline, CDR1 is MGHDK, CDR2 SYGVNS. The CDR3 loop is CASSGGQGWNEQYF. The CDR3 DNA sequence: TGTGCCAGCAGTGGGGGACAGGGGTGGAACGAGCAGTACTTC.

This clonotype has a count of ten or more. The rearrangement uses TRBV7-2 and TRBJ2-5, with 8 nucleotides matching TRBD1. V was clipped by 5 bases and J by 1 base; unmatched bases: 6. Germline CDR1 reads SGHTA; CDR2 reads FQGNSA. The CDR3 has 15 amino acids. The CDR3 coding sequence is TGTGCCAGCAGCCAGGACAGGGAGCCCCAAGAGACCCAGTACTTC. This encodes CASSQDREPQETQYF.

In this sample, this clonotype turned up many times. CDR3 coding DNA: TGCGCCAGCAGCCAAGTATCCGGGACTGAAGCTTTCTTT. It translates to CASSQVSGTEAFF. This rearrangement joins TRBV4-1 to TRBJ1-1; D remains ambiguous. V dropped 1 base and J dropped 5 bases, with 8 bases sitting between them. The germline gives CDR1 MGHRA, CDR2 YSYEKL. This CDR3 is built from 13 residues.

This clonotype was seen ten or more times. The chain combines TRBV7-9 with TRBJ2-7, with D uncertain. V lost 1 base, J lost 0 bases, and 7 bases lay in between. Germline V gives CDR1 SEHNR, CDR2 FQNEAQ (reference sequence). The CDR3 has 14 amino acids. The CDR3 coding sequence is TGTGCCAGCAGCTTAGACCCGGGCTCCTACGAGCAGTACTTC. Protein: CASSLDPGSYEQYF.

This clonotype showed up many times. V is TRBV12-3 or TRBV12-4 and J is TRBJ2-7; D uncertain. The CDR3 spans 12 residues. V lost 3 bases and J lost 3, with 6 bases in between. For the CDR3, the DNA is TGTGCCAGCAGTTTGGTGAACTACGAGCAGTACTTC. Its translation is CASSLVNYEQYF.

This clonotype showed up just a few times. The genes are TRBV7-6 and TRBJ2-1; TRBD2 agrees at 8 bases. Germline lookup yields CDR1 SGHVS and CDR2 FNYEAQ. With V trimmed by 3 bases and J by 7 bases, 8 bases remained unmatched. This CDR3 contains 15 residues. This CDR3 reads CASSLSPGLGNEQFF. The DNA for the CDR3 is TGTGCCAGCAGCTTGTCCCCGGGACTAGGGAATGAGCAGTTCTTC.

This clonotype is a singleton in its sample. The junction departs from germline at one end; a sequencing error may be responsible. The chain has TRBV4-1 and TRBJ1-1; no clear D. Germline V gives CDR1 MGHRA, CDR2 YSYEKL. CDR3 size: 12 residues. CDR3 bases: TGCGCCAGCATCCAAGCATACACTGAAGCTTTCTTT. It encodes CASIQAYTEAFF.

This clonotype came up many times. V is TRBV6-1 and J is TRBJ2-1, with D perhaps TRBD1 (6 bases). Germline CDR1 and CDR2: MNHNS and SASEGT. The CDR3 has 14 residues. Trimming shortened V by 6 bases and J by 1 base, and 10 bases separated the two germline ends. CDR3 region: CASSPRGSYNEQFF. The DNA for the CDR3 is TGTGCCAGCAGCCCCAGGGGATCCTACAATGAGCAGTTCTTC.

This clonotype was detected only a few times. The CDR3 DNA is TGTGCCAGCAGTTACGGGAGGGCCGTAGATACGCAGTATTTT. Its protein is CASSYGRAVDTQYF. The J gene is TRBJ2-3, the V gene TRBV28; 8 nucleotides line up with TRBD2. With 4 bases clipped from V and 5 bases from J, the junction kept 5 bases outside the gene matches. Germline CDR1 reads MDHEN; CDR2 reads SYDVKM. The CDR3 loop spans 14 amino acids.

The rearrangement links TRBV19 to TRBJ1-5; D might be TRBD1 (6 bases). Trimming stripped 5 bases from V and 6 bases from J, with 11 bases between. The CDR3 is 13 amino acids. Germline V CDR1 and CDR2: LNHDA, SQIVND (reference sequence). CDR3 coding DNA: TGTGCCAGTAGTGGGGGGGGCTTTCAGCCCCAGCATTTT. Translation gives CASSGGGFQPQHF.

This clonotype was picked up many times. The chain recombines TRBV20-1 with TRBJ1-4; D possibly corresponds to TRBD1 (5 bases). Per germline, CDR1 DFQATT and CDR2 SNEGSKA (reference sequence). Trimming stripped 6 bases from V and 7 bases from J, with 15 bases between. CDR3 length: 13 amino acids. CDR3 region: CSAFWGEGEKLFF. CDR3 DNA: TGCAGTGCCTTCTGGGGGGAAGGTGAAAAACTGTTTTTT.

This clonotype occurred a few times. The V call is TRBV6-5, the J call TRBJ2-5; no clear D. Trimming removed 2 bases at V and 5 bases at J, with 12 bases between. The length of the CDR3 is 14 residues. Germline lookup yields CDR1 MNHEY and CDR2 SVGAGI. CDR3 nucleotide sequence: TGTGCCAGCAGTTACGGGCCAGGCTGGGAGACCCAGTACTTC. Its translation is CASSYGPGWETQYF.

This chain connects TRBV20-1 to TRBJ2-1, with D tentatively TRBD2 (7 bases). Germline V gene sequence: CDR1 DFQATT, CDR2 SNEGSKA (reference sequence). The ends were cut back, 1 base at V and 4 bases at J, with 26 bases in the middle. CDR3 size: 19 residues. Here the CDR3 reads CSARGEHFGGGHLYNEQFF. The CDR3 DNA follows: TGCAGTGCTAGAGGGGAACACTTTGGGGGGGGACATCTTTACAATGAGCAGTTCTTC.

The sample holds a few counts of this clonotype. V usage is TRBV6-5 and J usage is TRBJ2-2; 10 bases line up with TRBD2. CDR3 length equals 17 residues. The trim removed 2 bases at V and 1 base at J, leaving 4 bases unmatched. In germline, CDR1 is MNHEY, CDR2 SVGAGI. The CDR3: CASSYLRLAGNTGELFF. For the CDR3, the DNA is TGTGCCAGCAGTTACCTGCGACTAGCGGGGAACACCGGGGAGCTGTTTTTT.

The V call is TRBV20-1, the J call TRBJ2-7, with 14 nucleotides matching TRBD2. Losses at the gene ends were 6 bases for V and 2 bases for J; bases not matched to a gene: 12. The CDR3 length is 17 residues. Germline CDR1 and CDR2: DFQATT and SNEGSKA (reference sequence). The CDR3 region has the DNA TGCAGTGCCACCGGGACTAGCGGGGGCAGACTCCCCTACGAGCAGTACTTC. This sequence encodes CSATGTSGGRLPYEQYF.

This clonotype appeared a few times. The chain joins TRBV7-3 to TRBJ2-3, with D uncertain. The germline CDR1 and CDR2 sequences are SGHTA and FQGTGA. This CDR3 region has 12 residues. Trimming cost V 4 bases and J 6 bases, with 8 bases left between them. The CDR3 DNA reads TGTGCCAGCAGCTCAGAGGCCGATACGCAGTATTTT. Amino acids: CASSSEADTQYF.

V is TRBV12-3 or TRBV12-4 and J is TRBJ1-5; D is undetermined. The germline V and J ends were trimmed by 3 bases and 7 bases, with 10 bases remaining between them. The CDR3 covers 13 residues. Written as DNA, the CDR3 is TGTGCCAGCAGTTTGTTGGGCAGCCAGCCCCAGCATTTT. It is translated as CASSLLGSQPQHF.

This clonotype came up many times. The gene calls are TRBV7-2 and TRBJ2-1; D remains unclear. The germline gives CDR1 SGHTA, CDR2 FQGNSA. Trimming left V 1 base short and J 8 bases short, with 6 bases between. The CDR3 consists of 12 residues. CDR3 bases: TGTGCCAGCAGCTTAGAATTCTATGAGCAGTTCTTC. It specifies CASSLEFYEQFF.

This clonotype has ten or more counts. The V and J genes are TRBV12-3 or TRBV12-4 and TRBJ2-1; D unclear. The CDR3 is 12 amino acids. Trimming cost V 6 bases and J 7 bases, with 10 bases left between them. The CDR3 is CASSATYNEQFF. CDR3 nucleotide sequence: TGTGCCAGCAGCGCAACTTATAATGAGCAGTTCTTC.

This clonotype was detected ten times or more. The chain recombines TRBV24-1 with TRBJ2-2, with 15 bases identical to TRBD2. The CDR3 is made up of 19 amino acids. Germline assignment: CDR1 KGHDR and CDR2 SFDVKD. V was clipped by 3 bases and J by 6 bases; unmatched bases: 10. CDR3 sequence (DNA): TGTGCCACCAGTGATCCGTGGACTAGCGGGGGGGCCCGTGCCGGGGAGCTGTTTTTT. The encoded protein is CATSDPWTSGGARAGELFF.

J is TRBJ2-3 and V is TRBV20-1; 10 nucleotides align to TRBD2. With 5 bases clipped from V and 2 bases from J, the junction kept 7 bases outside the gene matches. In germline, CDR1 is DFQATT, CDR2 SNEGSKA (reference sequence). The CDR3 extends over 15 amino acids. The CDR3 DNA reads as TGCAGTGCTCCCCCCCTAGCGGGAGTCACAGATACGCAGTATTTT. Its protein product is CSAPPLAGVTDTQYF.

The chain couples TRBV7-8 to TRBJ2-5; 9 bases line up with TRBD2. This CDR3 is 15 amino acids long. Trimming removed 0 bases from V and 2 bases from J; junction bases left unmatched: 1. Looked up from germline, CDR1 is SGHVS and CDR2 is FQNEAQ. CDR3: CASSLASGRQETQYF. The CDR3 DNA is TGTGCCAGCAGCTTAGCTAGCGGGAGACAAGAGACCCAGTACTTC.

The V call is TRBV7-9, the J call TRBJ2-1; 7 bases align to TRBD2. The V and J ends lost 5 bases and 4 bases, in that order; junction bases with no gene match: 11. CDR3 length: 16 residues. Looked up from germline, CDR1 is SEHNR and CDR2 is FQNEAQ (reference sequence). DNA of the CDR3: TGTGCCAGCAGCCTCACCGGGACTACCGGTTACAATGAGCAGTTCTTC. Amino acids: CASSLTGTTGYNEQFF.

Many counts were recorded for this clonotype. The J gene is TRBJ2-7, the V gene TRBV12-3 or TRBV12-4; unclear D gene. V was cut by 1 base and J by 5 bases, with 9 bases left in between. This CDR3 region has 13 residues. CDR3 DNA sequence: TGTGCCAGCAGTTTAGGGACCCTTCACGAGCAGTACTTC. Translating it yields CASSLGTLHEQYF.